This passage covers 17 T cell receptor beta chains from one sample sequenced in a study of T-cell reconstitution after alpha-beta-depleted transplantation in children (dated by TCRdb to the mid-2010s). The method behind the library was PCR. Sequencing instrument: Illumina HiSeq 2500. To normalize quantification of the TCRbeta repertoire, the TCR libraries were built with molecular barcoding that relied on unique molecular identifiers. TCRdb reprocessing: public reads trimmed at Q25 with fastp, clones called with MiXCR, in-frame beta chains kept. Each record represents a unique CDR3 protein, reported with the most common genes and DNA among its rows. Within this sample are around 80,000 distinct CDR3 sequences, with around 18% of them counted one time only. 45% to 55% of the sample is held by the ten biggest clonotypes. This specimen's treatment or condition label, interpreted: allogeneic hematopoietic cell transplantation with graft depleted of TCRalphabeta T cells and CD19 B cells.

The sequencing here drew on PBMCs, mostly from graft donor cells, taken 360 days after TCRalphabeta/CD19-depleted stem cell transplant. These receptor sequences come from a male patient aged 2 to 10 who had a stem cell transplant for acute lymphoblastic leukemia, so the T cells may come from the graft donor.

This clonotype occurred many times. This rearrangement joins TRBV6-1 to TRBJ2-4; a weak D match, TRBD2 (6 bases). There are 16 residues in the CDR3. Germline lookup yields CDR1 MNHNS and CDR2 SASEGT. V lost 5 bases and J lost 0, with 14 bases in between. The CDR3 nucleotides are TGTGCCAGCAGTCCCGGGACGGGACTAGCCAAAAACATTCAGTACTTC. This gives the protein CASSPGTGLAKNIQYF.

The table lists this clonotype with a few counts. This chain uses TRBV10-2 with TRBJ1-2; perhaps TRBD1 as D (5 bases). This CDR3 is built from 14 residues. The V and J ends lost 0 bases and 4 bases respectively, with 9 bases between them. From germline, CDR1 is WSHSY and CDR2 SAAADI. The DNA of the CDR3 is TGCGCCAGCAGTGAGTCCGGGGGAATCTATGGCTACACCTTC. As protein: CASSESGGIYGYTF.

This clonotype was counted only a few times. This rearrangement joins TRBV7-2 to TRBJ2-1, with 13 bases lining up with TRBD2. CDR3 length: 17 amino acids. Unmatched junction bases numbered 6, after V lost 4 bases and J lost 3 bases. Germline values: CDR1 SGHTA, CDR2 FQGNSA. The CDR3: CASSSGTSGKIYNEQFF. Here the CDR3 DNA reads TGTGCCAGCAGCTCCGGGACTAGCGGGAAAATCTACAATGAGCAGTTCTTC.

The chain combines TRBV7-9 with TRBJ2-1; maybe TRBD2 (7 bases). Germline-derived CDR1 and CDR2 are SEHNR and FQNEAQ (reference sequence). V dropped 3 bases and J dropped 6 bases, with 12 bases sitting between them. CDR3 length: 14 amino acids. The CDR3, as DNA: TGTGCCAGCAGCTTCTGGCGGGGGCTCAATGAGCAGTTCTTC. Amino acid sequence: CASSFWRGLNEQFF. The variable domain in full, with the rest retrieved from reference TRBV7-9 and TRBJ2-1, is DTGVSQNPRHKITKRGQNVTFRCDPISEHNRLYWYRQTLGQGPEFLTYFQNEAQLEKSRLLSDRFSAERPKGSFSTLEIQRTEQGDSAMYLCASSFWRGLNEQFFGPGTRLTVL.

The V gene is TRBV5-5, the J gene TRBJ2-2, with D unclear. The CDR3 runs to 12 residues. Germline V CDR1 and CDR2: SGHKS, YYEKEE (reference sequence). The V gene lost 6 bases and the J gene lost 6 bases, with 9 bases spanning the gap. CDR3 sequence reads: CASNYLAGELFF. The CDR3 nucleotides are TGTGCCAGCAACTACTTAGCCGGGGAGCTGTTTTTT.

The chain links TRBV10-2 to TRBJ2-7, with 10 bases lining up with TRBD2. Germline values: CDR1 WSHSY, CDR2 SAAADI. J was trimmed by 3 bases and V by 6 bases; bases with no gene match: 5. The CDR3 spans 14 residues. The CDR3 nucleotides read TGCGCCAGCAGGGCTGGACTAGCGGTCTACGAGCAGTACTTC. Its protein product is CASRAGLAVYEQYF.

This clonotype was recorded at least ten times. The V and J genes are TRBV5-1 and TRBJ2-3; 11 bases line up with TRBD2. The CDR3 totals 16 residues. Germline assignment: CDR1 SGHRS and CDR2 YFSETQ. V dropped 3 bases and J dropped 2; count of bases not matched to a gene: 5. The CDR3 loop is CASSSTSGVTTDTQYF. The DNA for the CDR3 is TGCGCCAGCAGCTCGACTAGCGGGGTTACCACAGATACGCAGTATTTT.

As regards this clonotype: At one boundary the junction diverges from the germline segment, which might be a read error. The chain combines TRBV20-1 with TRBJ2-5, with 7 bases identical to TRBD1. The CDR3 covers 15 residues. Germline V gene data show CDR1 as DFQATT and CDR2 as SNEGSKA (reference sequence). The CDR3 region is CSARATGQRKETQYF. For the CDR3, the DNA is TGCAGTGCGAGAGCTACGGGACAGCGCAAAGAGACCCAGTACTTC.

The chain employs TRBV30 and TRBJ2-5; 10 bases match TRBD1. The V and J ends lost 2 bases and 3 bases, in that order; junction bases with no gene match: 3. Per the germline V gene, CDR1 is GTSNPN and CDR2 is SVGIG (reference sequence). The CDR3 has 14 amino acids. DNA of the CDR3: TGTGCCTGGAGTCCGGGGACAGGGGAAGAGACCCAGTACTTC. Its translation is CAWSPGTGEETQYF. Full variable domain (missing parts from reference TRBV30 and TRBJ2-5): SQTIHQWPATLVQPVGSPLSLECTVEGTSNPNLYWYRQAAGRGLQLLFYSVGIGQISSEVPQNLSASRPQDRQFILSSKKLLLSDSGFYLCAWSPGTGEETQYFGPGTRLLVL.

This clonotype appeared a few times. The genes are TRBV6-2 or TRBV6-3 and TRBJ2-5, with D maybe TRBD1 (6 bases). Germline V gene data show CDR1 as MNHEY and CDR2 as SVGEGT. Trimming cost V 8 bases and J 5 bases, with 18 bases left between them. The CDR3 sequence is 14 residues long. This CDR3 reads CASGITGTWETQYF. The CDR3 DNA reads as TGTGCCAGCGGAATTACAGGGACGTGGGAGACCCAGTACTTC.

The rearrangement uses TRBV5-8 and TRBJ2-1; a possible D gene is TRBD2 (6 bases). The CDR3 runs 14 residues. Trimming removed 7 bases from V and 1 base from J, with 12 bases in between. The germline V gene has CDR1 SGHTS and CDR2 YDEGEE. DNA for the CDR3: TGTGCCAGCGGCCCCGGGAGTTCCTACAATGAGCAGTTCTTC. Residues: CASGPGSSYNEQFF.

As DNA, the CDR3 is TGTGCCAGCAGCTCCGGCAGGTACGAGCAGTACTTC. Amino acid sequence: CASSSGRYEQYF. The chain recombines TRBV5-5 with TRBJ2-7; D remains ambiguous. V was shortened by 3 bases and J by 4 bases, with 8 bases between the two germline ends. The CDR3 totals 12 residues. Germline CDR1 is SGHKS and CDR2 is YYEKEE (reference sequence).

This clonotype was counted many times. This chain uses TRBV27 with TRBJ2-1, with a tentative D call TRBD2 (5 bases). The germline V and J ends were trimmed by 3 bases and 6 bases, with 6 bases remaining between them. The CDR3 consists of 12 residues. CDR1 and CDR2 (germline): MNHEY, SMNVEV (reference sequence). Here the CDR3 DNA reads TGTGCCAGCAGTTTTGGGAGCAATGAGCAGTTCTTC. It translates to CASSFGSNEQFF.

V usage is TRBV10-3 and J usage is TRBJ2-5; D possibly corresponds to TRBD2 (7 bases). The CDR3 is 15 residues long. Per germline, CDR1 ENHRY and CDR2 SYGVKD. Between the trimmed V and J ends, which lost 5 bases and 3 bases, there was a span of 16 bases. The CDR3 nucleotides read TGTGCCATCAGTAGTCTACAGGGAGGGGAAGAGACCCAGTACTTC. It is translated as CAISSLQGGEETQYF.

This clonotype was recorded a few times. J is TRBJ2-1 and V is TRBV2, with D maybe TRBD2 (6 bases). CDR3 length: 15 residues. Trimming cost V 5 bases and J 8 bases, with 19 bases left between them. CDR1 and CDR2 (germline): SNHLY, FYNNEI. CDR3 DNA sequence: TGTGCCAGCAGTTCGCGACTAGATATCTTCGATGAGCAGTTCTTC. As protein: CASSSRLDIFDEQFF.

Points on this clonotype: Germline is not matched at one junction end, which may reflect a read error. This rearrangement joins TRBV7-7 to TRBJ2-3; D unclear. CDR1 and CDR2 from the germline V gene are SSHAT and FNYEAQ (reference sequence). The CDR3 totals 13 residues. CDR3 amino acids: CASSISFQDTQYF. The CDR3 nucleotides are TGTGCTAGCAGCATCTCGTTTCAAGATACGCAGTATTTT. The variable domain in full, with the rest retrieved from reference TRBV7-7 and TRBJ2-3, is GAGVSQSPRYKVTKRGQDVTLRCDPISSHATLYWYQQALGQGPEFLTYFNYEAQPDKSGLPSDRFSAERPEGSISTLTIQRTEQRDSAMYRCASSISFQDTQYFGPGTRLTVL.

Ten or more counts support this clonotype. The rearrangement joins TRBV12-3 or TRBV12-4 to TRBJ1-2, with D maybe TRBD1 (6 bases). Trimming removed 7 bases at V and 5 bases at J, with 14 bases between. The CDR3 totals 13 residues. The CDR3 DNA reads TGTGCCAGCACCTCTGACAGGTGGTATGGCTACACCTTC. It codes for CASTSDRWYGYTF.